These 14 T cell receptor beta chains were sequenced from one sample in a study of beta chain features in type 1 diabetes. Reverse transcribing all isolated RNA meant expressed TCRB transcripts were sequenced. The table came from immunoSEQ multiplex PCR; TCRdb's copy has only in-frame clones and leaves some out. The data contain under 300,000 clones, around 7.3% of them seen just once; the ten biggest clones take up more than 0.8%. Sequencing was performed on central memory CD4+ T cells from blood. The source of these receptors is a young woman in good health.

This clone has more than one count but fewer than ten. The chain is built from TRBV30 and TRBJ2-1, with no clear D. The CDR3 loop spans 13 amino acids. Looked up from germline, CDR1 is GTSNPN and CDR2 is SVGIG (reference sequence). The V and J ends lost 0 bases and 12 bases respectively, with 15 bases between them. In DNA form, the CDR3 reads TGTGCCTGGAGTGTCCACCTCCTCCGGGTGCAGTTCTTC. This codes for CAWSVHLLRVQFF.

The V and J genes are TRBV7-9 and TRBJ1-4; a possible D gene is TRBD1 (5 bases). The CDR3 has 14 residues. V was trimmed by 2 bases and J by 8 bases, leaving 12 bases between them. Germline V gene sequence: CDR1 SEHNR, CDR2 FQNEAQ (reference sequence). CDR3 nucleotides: TGTGCCAGCAGCTTACAGGGATCGGACGAAAAACTGTTTTTT. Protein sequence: CASSLQGSDEKLFF.

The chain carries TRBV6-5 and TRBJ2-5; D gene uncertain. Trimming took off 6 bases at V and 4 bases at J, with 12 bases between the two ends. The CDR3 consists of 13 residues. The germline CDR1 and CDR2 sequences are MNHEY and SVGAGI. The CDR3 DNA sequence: TGTGCCAGCAGGCCGATAAGGCGAGAGACCCAGTACTTC. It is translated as CASRPIRRETQYF.

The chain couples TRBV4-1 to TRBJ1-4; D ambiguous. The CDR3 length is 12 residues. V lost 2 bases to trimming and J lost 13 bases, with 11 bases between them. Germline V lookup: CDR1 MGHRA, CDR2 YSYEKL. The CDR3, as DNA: TGCGCCAGCAGCCAACCGCACCCCCCACTGTTTTTT. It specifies CASSQPHPPLFF.

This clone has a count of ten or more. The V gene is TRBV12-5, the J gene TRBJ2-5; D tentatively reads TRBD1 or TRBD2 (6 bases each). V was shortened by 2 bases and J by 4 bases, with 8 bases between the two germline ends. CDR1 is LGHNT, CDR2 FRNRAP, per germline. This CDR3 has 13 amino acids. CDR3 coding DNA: TGTGCTAGTGGTTTGACGGGGGCAGAGACCCAGTACTTC. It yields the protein CASGLTGAETQYF.

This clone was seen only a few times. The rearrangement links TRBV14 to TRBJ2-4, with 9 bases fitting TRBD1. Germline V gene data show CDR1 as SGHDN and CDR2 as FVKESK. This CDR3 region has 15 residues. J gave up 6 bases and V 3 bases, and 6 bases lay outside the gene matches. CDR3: CASSHRTGERNIQYF. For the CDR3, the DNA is TGTGCCAGCAGCCATCGGACAGGGGAAAGAAACATTCAGTACTTC.

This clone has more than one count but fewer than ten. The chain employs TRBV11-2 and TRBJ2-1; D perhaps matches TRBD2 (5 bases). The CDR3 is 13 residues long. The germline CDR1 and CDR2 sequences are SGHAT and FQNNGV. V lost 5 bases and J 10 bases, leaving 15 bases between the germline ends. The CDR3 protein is CASSLGVRREQFF. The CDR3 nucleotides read TGTGCCAGCAGCCTCGGGGTGCGAAGGGAGCAGTTCTTC. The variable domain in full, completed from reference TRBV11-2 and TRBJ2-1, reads EAGVAQSPRYKIIEKRQSVAFWCNPISGHATLYWYQQILGQGPKLLIQFQNNGVVDDSQLPKDRFSAERLKGVDSTLKIQPAKLEDSAVYLCASSLGVRREQFFGPGTRLTVL.

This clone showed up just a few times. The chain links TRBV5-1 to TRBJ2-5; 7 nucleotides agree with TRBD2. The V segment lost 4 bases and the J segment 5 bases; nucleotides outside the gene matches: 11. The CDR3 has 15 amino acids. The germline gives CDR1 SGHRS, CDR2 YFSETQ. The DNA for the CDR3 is TGCGCCAGCAGCAGACAAAACGGGGGGAGTGAGACCCAGTACTTC. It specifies CASSRQNGGSETQYF.

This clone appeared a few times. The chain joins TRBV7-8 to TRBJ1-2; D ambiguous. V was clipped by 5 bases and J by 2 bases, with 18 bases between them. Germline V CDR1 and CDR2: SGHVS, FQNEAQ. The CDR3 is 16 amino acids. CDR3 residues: CASSRGVLGSNYGYTF. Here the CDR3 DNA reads TGTGCCAGCAGCCGTGGGGTTCTGGGGTCCAACTATGGCTACACCTTC.

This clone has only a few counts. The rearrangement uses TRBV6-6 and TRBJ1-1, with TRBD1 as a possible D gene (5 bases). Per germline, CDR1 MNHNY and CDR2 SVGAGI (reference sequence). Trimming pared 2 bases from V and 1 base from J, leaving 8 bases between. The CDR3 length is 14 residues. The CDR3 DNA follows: TGTGCCAGCAGTTACGAGACAGCGAACACTGAAGCTTTCTTT. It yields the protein CASSYETANTEAFF.

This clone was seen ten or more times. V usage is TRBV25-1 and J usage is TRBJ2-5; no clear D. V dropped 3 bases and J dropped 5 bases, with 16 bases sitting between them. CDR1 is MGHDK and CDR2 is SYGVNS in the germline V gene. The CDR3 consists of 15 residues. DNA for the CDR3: TGTGCCAGCAGTGATGCCCTGGTGAATCGGGAGACCCAGTACTTC. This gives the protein CASSDALVNRETQYF.

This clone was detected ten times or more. CDR3 in DNA: TGTGCCAGCAGCTCTACACTCCTGGAGACCCAGTACTTC. Its translation is CASSSTLLETQYF. The gene calls are TRBV7-2 and TRBJ2-5; D gene ambiguous. V lost 4 bases and J lost 5, with 11 bases in between. The CDR3 is made up of 13 amino acids. Germline lookup yields CDR1 SGHTA and CDR2 FQGNSA.

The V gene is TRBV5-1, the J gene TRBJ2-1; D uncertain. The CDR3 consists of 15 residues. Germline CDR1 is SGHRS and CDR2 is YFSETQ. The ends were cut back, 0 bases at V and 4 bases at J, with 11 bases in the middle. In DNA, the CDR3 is TGCGCCAGCAGCTTGGGCGAGGTAGGGTACAATGAGCAGTTCTTC. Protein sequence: CASSLGEVGYNEQFF.

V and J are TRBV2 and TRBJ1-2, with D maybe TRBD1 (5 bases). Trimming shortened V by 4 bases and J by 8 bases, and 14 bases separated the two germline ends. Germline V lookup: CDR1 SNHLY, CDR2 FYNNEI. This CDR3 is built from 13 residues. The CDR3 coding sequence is TGTGCCAGCAGTGGGGGGACCACTCGGGGCTACACCTTC. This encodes CASSGGTTRGYTF.